This T cell receptor (beta chain) was recorded in a study of beta chain features in type 1 diabetes. Study-wide background: The patient and healthy donor groups were comparable for age, gender and cell yields. The study examined around 100 million sorted cells across all samples.

The study, taken as a whole, reports: There was a moderate but significant shortening of TCRB CDR3s in all four CD4+ subsets of Type 1 diabetes patients. Junctions at VDJ sites from type 1 diabetes patients had fewer insertions and more deletions.

What was sequenced were expressed TCRB transcripts, since all of the isolated RNA had been reverse transcribed. Roughly 3.5 million reads per sample were averaged for naive, central memory and regulatory samples. TCRdb's copy holds only in-frame clones and misses some; the assay was immunoSEQ multiplex PCR. Of roughly 140,000 clones in the sample, approximately 10% were seen once. This clone was seen a handful of times. Its specificity is unknown. CDR1 and CDR2 from the germline V gene are MNHEY and SVGAGI. The length of the CDR3 is 16 residues. V lost 4 bases and J lost 6; bases outside the gene matches: 9.

V and J are TRBV6-5 and TRBJ2-1; TRBD1 matches 10 bases. The sequence was obtained from a young man with type 1 diabetes. The sample comprised central memory CD4+ T cells from blood. The CDR3: CASSSAGTGDGNEQFF. The CDR3 nucleotides are TGTGCCAGCAGTTCCGCCGGGACAGGGGATGGCAATGAGCAGTTCTTC.